This passage covers 19 T cell receptor beta chains from one sample sequenced in a study of blood T cell repertoires in COVID-19. Clones were read by immunoSEQ multiplex PCR, and TCRdb kept only the in-frame ones, dropping some. The sample lists about 44,000 clones; about 85% were seen once. Source material: peripheral blood. The receptors originated from a woman aged 80 or older in a cohort sampled during active or convalescent COVID-19.

The V gene is TRBV7-8, the J gene TRBJ2-1; 11 nucleotides agree with TRBD2. The CDR3 runs 12 residues. The V gene end was trimmed by 5 bases and the J gene end by 10 bases; junction bases not matched to a gene: 1. Per germline, CDR1 SGHVS and CDR2 FQNEAQ. In nucleotides, the CDR3 is TGTGCCAGCAGCCGGACTAGCGGGGAGCAGTTCTTC. Residues: CASSRTSGEQFF.

This chain uses TRBV3-1 (or the pseudogene TRBV3-2) with TRBJ1-1; D not certain. The CDR3 covers 14 residues. V was pared by 0 bases and J by 8 bases, with 13 bases between. Germline lookup yields CDR1 LGHDT and CDR2 YNNKEL (reference sequence). The DNA for the CDR3 is TGTGCCAGCAGCCAAGAGGAGACGACTATCGAAGCTTTCTTT. Its translation: CASSQEETTIEAFF.

The chain links TRBV5-5 to TRBJ2-1; no reliable D call. Germline CDR1 is SGHKS and CDR2 is YYEKEE (reference sequence). V lost 0 bases and J lost 8, with 15 bases in between. The CDR3 runs to 15 residues. CDR3 region: CASSLDVYAVDEQFF. The CDR3 DNA is TGTGCCAGCAGCTTGGACGTCTATGCTGTCGATGAGCAGTTCTTC.

This chain links TRBV5-1 with TRBJ2-3; 9 positions match TRBD2. This CDR3 has 16 residues. The V gene end was trimmed by 2 bases and the J gene end by 0 bases; junction bases not matched to a gene: 4. Germline lookup yields CDR1 SGHRS and CDR2 YFSETQ. The CDR3 nucleotides are TGCGCCAGCAGCTTACTCACTAGCGGGAGCACAGATACGCAGTATTTT. Translated, it gives CASSLLTSGSTDTQYF.

This clone came up once. The chain links TRBV4-1 to TRBJ1-4; 8 positions agree with TRBD1. Germline assignment: CDR1 MGHRA and CDR2 YSYEKL. Trimming at V came to 3 bases and at J to 7 bases, leaving 16 bases not matched to a gene. This CDR3 is 18 amino acids long. The CDR3 region has the DNA TGCGCCAGCAGCCAGAAAGACAGGGGCCCTCAATGGGGTGAAAAACTGTTTTTT. Protein: CASSQKDRGPQWGEKLFF.

This chain links TRBV6-4 with TRBJ2-1; 10 nucleotides agree with TRBD1. There are 14 residues in the CDR3. V lost 5 bases and J lost 11; bases outside the gene matches: 9. Germline lookup yields CDR1 MRHNA and CDR2 SNTAGT. CDR3 nucleotide sequence: TGTGCCAGCAGTCCCCTCGAGGGACAGGGGAAGCAGTTCTTC. The encoded protein is CASSPLEGQGKQFF.

This chain connects TRBV27 to TRBJ2-1, with 13 bases that match TRBD2. Per the germline V gene, CDR1 is MNHEY and CDR2 is SMNVEV (reference sequence). There are 18 residues in the CDR3. The junction had 8 bases not matched to a gene; V was cut back by 6 bases and J by 0 bases. CDR3 nucleotide sequence: TGTGCCAGCAGCGTACTAGCGGGAGGGCTCAGCTCCTACAATGAGCAGTTCTTC. This encodes CASSVLAGGLSSYNEQFF.

The rearrangement links TRBV11-3 to TRBJ2-3, with D possibly TRBD1 on 5 matching bases. Per germline, CDR1 SGHNT and CDR2 YENEEA. V was cut by 4 bases and J by 4 bases, with 15 bases left in between. The CDR3 is made up of 15 amino acids. The CDR3 DNA is TGTGCCAGCAGCTCGGATCGAATAGGGGCAGATACGCAGTATTTT. Encoded protein: CASSSDRIGADTQYF.

J is TRBJ2-1 and V is TRBV7-6, with D uncertain. V dropped 5 bases and J dropped 0 bases, with 11 bases sitting between them. Per the germline V gene, CDR1 is SGHVS and CDR2 is FNYEAQ. The CDR3 totals 15 residues. This CDR3 reads CASSLLSGSYNEQFF. Here the CDR3 DNA reads TGTGCCAGCAGCCTACTTTCGGGCTCCTACAATGAGCAGTTCTTC.

This clone was picked up a small number of times. The genes are TRBV6-4 and TRBJ1-6; a weak D match, TRBD1 (6 bases). Trimming took off 0 bases at V and 10 bases at J, with 10 bases between the two ends. The CDR3 runs to 14 residues. Per germline, CDR1 MRHNA and CDR2 SNTAGT. The DNA for the CDR3 is TGTGCCAGCAGTGACTCGGTAGGGGGATCACCCCTCCACTTT. It codes for CASSDSVGGSPLHF.

The V gene is TRBV7-6, the J gene TRBJ2-3; D ambiguous. Trimming stripped 1 base from V and 8 bases from J, with 10 bases between. Looked up from germline, CDR1 is SGHVS and CDR2 is FNYEAQ. The length of the CDR3 is 13 residues. The CDR3 sequence is CASSLDLRRTQYF. In DNA, the CDR3 is TGTGCCAGCAGCTTAGACTTGCGGCGTACGCAGTATTTT.

The chain joins TRBV5-1 to TRBJ1-2; weak D call: TRBD1 (5 bases). The length of the CDR3 is 13 residues. V lost 3 bases to trimming and J lost 6 bases, with 12 bases between them. Germline V gene lookup returns CDR1 SGHRS and CDR2 YFSETQ. DNA for the CDR3: TGCGCCAGCAGCTCCGCTATAGGGGATGGCTACACCTTC. Residues: CASSSAIGDGYTF.

This chain uses TRBV5-8 with TRBJ2-5, with D maybe TRBD1 (6 bases). Germline loops: CDR1 SGHTS, CDR2 YDEGEE. Trimming stripped 4 bases from V and 7 bases from J, with 17 bases between. The CDR3 totals 14 residues. CDR3: CASSARQVVLTQYF. The CDR3 DNA follows: TGTGCCAGCAGCGCCCGACAGGTGGTACTGACCCAGTACTTC.

V and J are TRBV10-1 and TRBJ2-1; D remains ambiguous. CDR1 is WNHNN, CDR2 SYGVQD, per germline (reference sequence). The germline V and J ends were trimmed by 2 bases and 4 bases, with 6 bases remaining between them. This CDR3 has 13 residues. The CDR3 coding sequence is TGCGCCAGCAGTGAGGGGCCATACAATGAGCAGTTCTTC. Translated, it gives CASSEGPYNEQFF.

The chain employs TRBV9 and TRBJ1-4; 11 nucleotides align to TRBD1. The CDR3 runs 16 residues. CDR1 and CDR2 (germline): SGDLS, YYNGEE. Trimming cost V 1 base and J 8 bases; bases outside gene matches: 7. The CDR3 nucleotides read TGTGCCAGCAGCGTATCCGCGGGGACAGGGGGAGAAAAACTGTTTTTT. Its translation is CASSVSAGTGGEKLFF.

This chain's CDR3 is CASSQGSSEETQYF. Here the CDR3 DNA reads TGTGCCAGCAGCCAAGGTTCTAGCGAAGAGACCCAGTACTTC. The chain is built from TRBV4-2 and TRBJ2-5; weak D call: TRBD2 (6 bases). Looked up from germline, CDR1 is LGHNA and CDR2 is YNFKEQ. The length of the CDR3 is 14 residues. Trimming stripped 1 base from V and 3 bases from J, with 9 bases between.

The chain recombines TRBV30 with TRBJ1-5; 7 nucleotides line up with TRBD1. Germline V gene lookup returns CDR1 GTSNPN and CDR2 SVGIG (reference sequence). This CDR3 is built from 13 residues. V lost 1 base, J lost 4 bases, and 1 base stayed unmatched. CDR3 protein: CAWSAGGNQPQHF. The CDR3 DNA sequence: TGTGCCTGGAGTGCAGGGGGAAATCAGCCCCAGCATTTT.

The V and J genes are TRBV2 and TRBJ2-3; 7 nucleotides line up with TRBD1. CDR1 and CDR2 (germline): SNHLY, FYNNEI. The ends lost 8 bases at V and 3 bases at J; junction bases unmatched: 5. CDR3 size: 13 residues. The DNA for the CDR3 is TGTGCCAGCGAGGGGGCGAGGACAGATACGCAGTATTTT. This translates into CASEGARTDTQYF.

The genes are TRBV5-1 and TRBJ2-1, with 12 nucleotides matching TRBD2. The V and J ends lost 0 bases and 7 bases, in that order; junction bases with no gene match: 8. The CDR3 is 17 amino acids. Germline V lookup: CDR1 SGHRS, CDR2 YFSETQ. CDR3 DNA: TGCGCCAGCAGCTTGGACGGACTAGCGGGACCCTTGAATGAGCAGTTCTTC. This translates into CASSLDGLAGPLNEQFF.